This paragraph reports one TCR beta chain. Its antigen remains unidentified. The assay was immunoSEQ multiplex PCR, and TCRdb's table has in-frame clones only and misses some. The repertoire includes 200,000 or so clones, 90% to 95% of them detected once, and 1% sits in the top ten. The data were taken from a study of T cell responses to AZD1222 COVID-19 vaccine. Points from the study as a whole: Spike-spanning, vaccine-associated CD4 TCRs were dominant at 160-218 and 743-854. Females outnumbered males among donors, who were mostly white British; clonal diversity was possibly underestimated.

The CDR3 has 15 amino acids. Germline CDR1 reads LNHDA; CDR2 reads SQIVND (reference sequence). V lost 9 bases, J lost 2 bases, and 17 bases lay in between. V is TRBV19 and J is TRBJ1-3; D is unresolved. The sample in question was peripheral blood, obtained on day 0 of MenACWY control vaccination. The sequence was obtained from an adult in good health. The chain's CDR3 is CASHWAGGAGNTIYF. The CDR3 DNA is TGTGCCAGCCACTGGGCGGGAGGAGCTGGAAACACCATATATTTT.